Listed here are 20 T cell receptor beta chains from one sample, sequenced in a study of T cells after yellow fever vaccination. TCRdb used MiXCR to reprocess the 5' RACE reads, holding one entry per CDR3 protein. This table holds roughly 260,000 distinct CDR3 sequences, around 13% found once. The specimen comprised CD4+ T cells sorted from PBMCs, sampled 45 days after the yellow fever booster vaccination. These receptors were collected from a man aged 30-40 years who received the YFV17D yellow fever vaccine.

This clonotype was seen only a few times. CDR3 nucleotides: TGTGCCAGCAAACTCGCCGACGGGGGGACGGGGAGCTACACCTTC. Protein sequence: CASKLADGGTGSYTF. J is TRBJ1-2 and V is TRBV2; D might be TRBD1 (5 bases). The V gene lost 7 bases and the J gene lost 9 bases, with 24 bases spanning the gap. CDR3 length: 15 residues. CDR1 SNHLY and CDR2 FYNNEI come from the germline V gene. Using reference TRBV2 and TRBJ1-2 for the parts outside the CDR3, the full variable domain is EPEVTQTPSHQVTQMGQEVILRCVPISNHLYFYWYRQILGQKVEFLVSFYNNEISEKSEIFDDQFSVERPDGSNFTLKIRSTKLEDSAMYFCASKLADGGTGSYTFGSGTRLTVV.

This clonotype was counted between two and nine times. The chain links TRBV5-1 to TRBJ2-1, with 12 bases matching TRBD1. The CDR3 consists of 17 residues. The ends lost 0 bases at V and 8 bases at J; junction bases unmatched: 9. Germline V CDR1 and CDR2: SGHRS, YFSETQ. The CDR3 loop reads CASSLARPGTGGDEQFF. CDR3 nucleotides: TGCGCCAGCAGCTTGGCGAGACCCGGGACAGGGGGCGATGAGCAGTTCTTC.

This clonotype was counted between two and nine times. The chain is built from TRBV5-1 and TRBJ2-7; 7 nucleotides agree with TRBD2. In germline, CDR1 is SGHRS, CDR2 YFSETQ. Losses at the gene ends were 0 bases for V and 5 bases for J; bases not matched to a gene: 5. CDR3 size: 14 residues. As DNA, the CDR3 is TGCGCCAGCAGCTTGGGAGGCGGGAGCCACGAGCAGTACTTC. It encodes CASSLGGGSHEQYF.

The table lists this clonotype with a few counts. The chain is built from TRBV12-5 and TRBJ2-5; the match to TRBD2 covers 7 bases. V lost 0 bases, J lost 5 bases, and 15 bases stayed unmatched. The CDR3 has 18 amino acids. Per germline, CDR1 LGHNT and CDR2 FRNRAP. CDR3 sequence (DNA): TGTGCTAGTGGTTTGGTATTTAGAGGGCTTGACGGGGGGGAGACCCAGTACTTC. Encoded protein: CASGLVFRGLDGGETQYF.

In this sample, this clonotype turned up a few times. This chain connects TRBV7-2 to TRBJ2-7; either TRBD1 or TRBD2 may supply D (5 bases each). CDR1 and CDR2 from the germline V gene are SGHTA and FQGNSA. Trimming cost V 2 bases and J 4 bases, with 12 bases left between them. There are 14 residues in the CDR3. The CDR3 sequence is CASSLSTEGYEQYF. Written as DNA, the CDR3 is TGTGCCAGCAGCTTATCGACAGAGGGTTACGAGCAGTACTTC.

This clonotype was seen a few times. The rearrangement uses TRBV27 and TRBJ1-1, with TRBD1 as a possible D gene (5 bases). The germline V gene encodes CDR1 MNHEY and CDR2 SMNVEV (reference sequence). V was trimmed by 5 bases and J by 8 bases, leaving 18 bases between them. The CDR3 is made up of 14 amino acids. CDR3 residues: CASSRRGLVSEAFF. CDR3 nucleotide sequence: TGTGCCAGCAGTCGTCGGGGCTTGGTATCGGAAGCTTTCTTT.

This clonotype has ten or more counts. This CDR3 reads CSVVFDTQYF. CDR3 DNA sequence: TGCAGCGTTGTCTTTGATACGCAGTATTTT. V gene TRBV29-1 combines with J gene TRBJ2-3; D remains ambiguous. The CDR3 consists of 10 residues. In germline, CDR1 is SQVTM, CDR2 ANQGSEA. Trimming pared 4 bases from V and 6 bases from J, leaving 5 bases between.

The chain joins TRBV20-1 to TRBJ1-4; D is unclear. The germline V gene encodes CDR1 DFQATT and CDR2 SNEGSKA (reference sequence). The CDR3 runs to 13 residues. V was cut by 5 bases and J by 4 bases, with 11 bases left in between. The CDR3 protein is CSAVRGDNEKLFF. The CDR3 region has the DNA TGCAGTGCTGTCCGTGGAGATAATGAAAAACTGTTTTTT.

Only a few counts were recorded for this clonotype. V gene TRBV21-1 combines with J gene TRBJ2-7. TRBV21-1 is described as a pseudogene. This CDR3 is built from 12 residues. CDR3 residues: CASSKTIYEQYF. DNA for the CDR3: TGTGCCAGCAGCAAAACCATCTACGAGCAGTACTTC.

V usage is TRBV7-2 and J usage is TRBJ2-3; a weak D match, TRBD2 (6 bases). CDR3 size: 14 residues. The V end was cut by 4 bases, the J end by 2 bases, with 10 bases between. CDR1 and CDR2 from the germline V gene are SGHTA and FQGNSA. The CDR3 sequence: CASSSRDLTDTQYF. CDR3 sequence (DNA): TGTGCCAGCAGCTCGCGGGACCTCACAGATACGCAGTATTTT.

Only a few counts were recorded for this clonotype. This sequence joins TRBV29-1 and TRBJ2-1, with TRBD2 matching over 8 bases. Germline V gene data show CDR1 as SQVTM and CDR2 as ANQGSEA. This CDR3 has 14 amino acids. The ends lost 4 bases at V and 2 bases at J; junction bases unmatched: 4. CDR3 bases: TGCAGCGTTGGCGGGAGGATAACCTACAATGAGCAGTTCTTC. Translation gives CSVGGRITYNEQFF.

The chain carries TRBV20-1 and TRBJ2-3; 14 bases are a match to TRBD2. The CDR3 has 17 amino acids. After removal of 2 bases from V and 3 bases from J, the junction contained 7 bases not matched to a gene. CDR1 is DFQATT, CDR2 SNEGSKA, per germline (reference sequence). The CDR3 DNA is TGCAGTGCTAGAACTCCGGGACTAGCGGGAGCGACAGATACGCAGTATTTT. This translates into CSARTPGLAGATDTQYF.

The chain recombines TRBV10-3 with TRBJ2-7; the D gene is possibly TRBD2 (5 bases). Germline assignment: CDR1 ENHRY and CDR2 SYGVKD. V shed 8 bases and J shed 2 bases, with 13 bases lying between them. CDR3 length equals 13 residues. Here the CDR3 reads CAIGQRSPYEQYF. The CDR3 DNA reads as TGTGCCATCGGCCAGCGGTCTCCCTACGAGCAGTACTTC.

The chain uses TRBV4-3 and TRBJ2-1; 9 bases fit TRBD1. There are 16 residues in the CDR3. Germline CDR1 and CDR2: LGHNA and YSLEER. Trimming cost V 1 base and J 6 bases; bases outside gene matches: 7. The CDR3 region has the DNA TGCGCCAGCAGCCAAGTCCGACAGGGGGTCGGCAATGAGCAGTTCTTC. This codes for CASSQVRQGVGNEQFF.

The gene calls are TRBV12-3 or TRBV12-4 and TRBJ1-1; D call uncertain. V gave up 3 bases and J gave up 11 bases, with 16 bases separating them. The CDR3 runs to 13 residues. The CDR3 DNA reads TGTGCCAGCAGTTTTGTAGGGTCGCGCGTGGCTTTCTTT. It encodes CASSFVGSRVAFF.

V is TRBV27 and J is TRBJ1-6, with 8 bases aligning to TRBD1. The trim removed 3 bases at V and 5 bases at J, leaving 3 bases unmatched. The germline V gene has CDR1 MNHEY and CDR2 SMNVEV (reference sequence). This CDR3 spans 15 amino acids. CDR3 loop: CASSFGQGDNSPLHF. The CDR3 nucleotides are TGTGCCAGCAGTTTCGGACAGGGTGATAATTCACCCCTCCACTTT.

The chain carries TRBV5-1 and TRBJ2-3; 8 bases line up with TRBD2. Unmatched junction bases numbered 7, after V lost 5 bases and J lost 8 bases. Germline CDR1 is SGHRS and CDR2 is YFSETQ. The CDR3 has 13 amino acids. The CDR3 coding sequence is TGCGCCAGCAGTGCCAGCGGGAGTGGTACGCAGTATTTT. It yields the protein CASSASGSGTQYF.

This clonotype appeared a few times. The CDR3 DNA reads TGCAGCGTCGGGACGGATAGGTACGAGCAGTACTTC. The encoded protein is CSVGTDRYEQYF. V and J are TRBV29-1 and TRBJ2-7; D may correspond to TRBD1 or TRBD2 (5 bases each). The CDR3 consists of 12 residues. V was cut by 6 bases and J by 4 bases, with 13 bases left in between. Per the germline V gene, CDR1 is SQVTM and CDR2 is ANQGSEA.

The chain carries TRBV7-9 and TRBJ2-7; TRBD1 is a possible D gene (5 bases). Germline V CDR1 and CDR2: SEHNR, FQNEAQ (reference sequence). This CDR3 has 14 amino acids. V shed 1 base and J shed 7 bases, with 14 bases lying between them. CDR3 in DNA: TGTGCCAGCAGCTTAGACGGGCTTTCAGGGGAGCAGTACTTC. It codes for CASSLDGLSGEQYF.

The rearrangement links TRBV4-3 to TRBJ2-7, with D unclear. Deletions cut 0 bases from V and 6 bases from J, with 9 bases between. The germline gives CDR1 LGHNA, CDR2 YSLEER. This CDR3 has 13 residues. CDR3 sequence (DNA): TGCGCCAGCAGCCAAGATGCGATTGGCGAGCAGTACTTC. It is translated as CASSQDAIGEQYF.